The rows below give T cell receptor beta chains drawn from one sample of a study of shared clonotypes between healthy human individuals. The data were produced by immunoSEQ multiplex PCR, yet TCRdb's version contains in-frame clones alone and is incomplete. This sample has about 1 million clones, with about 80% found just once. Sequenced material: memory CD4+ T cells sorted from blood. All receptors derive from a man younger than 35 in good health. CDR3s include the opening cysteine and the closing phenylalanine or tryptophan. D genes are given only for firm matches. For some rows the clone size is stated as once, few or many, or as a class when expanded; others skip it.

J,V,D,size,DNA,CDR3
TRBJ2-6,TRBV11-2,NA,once,TGTGCCAGCAGCTCTCCCAATGTTGGGGCCAACGTCCTGACTTTC,CASSSPNVGANVLTF
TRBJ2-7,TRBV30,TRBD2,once,TGTGCCTGGAGTCGGGGGGACTTATACGAGCAGTACTTC,CAWSRGDLYEQYF
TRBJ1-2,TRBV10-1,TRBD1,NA,TGCGCCAGCAGCCCCGACAGGGAGGGCGGCTACACCTTC,CASSPDREGGYTF
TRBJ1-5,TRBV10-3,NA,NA,TGTGCCATCAGTGGCCAGGTCGGTCAGCCCCAGCATTTT,CAISGQVGQPQHF
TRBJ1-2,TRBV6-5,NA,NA,TGTGCCAGCAGTTACACCCCTGAGTCAACGGGCTACACCTTC,CASSYTPESTGYTF
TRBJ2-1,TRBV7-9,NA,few,TGTGCCAGCAGCTTAGGGACAGCCAACAATGAGCAGTTCTTC,CASSLGTANNEQFF
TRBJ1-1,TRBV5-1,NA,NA,TGCGCCAGCAGCACAACACAGAACACTGAAGCTTTCTTT,CASSTTQNTEAFF
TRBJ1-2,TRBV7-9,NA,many,TGTGCCAGCAGCATAGACACCAATGGCTACACCTTC,CASSIDTNGYTF
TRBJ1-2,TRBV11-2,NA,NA,TGTGCCAGCAGCTCAGGGTTAGGTGGCTACACCTTC,CASSSGLGGYTF
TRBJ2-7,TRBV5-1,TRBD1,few,TGCGCCAGCAGCTCAGGGGGCGCCCCCTACGAGCAGTACTTC,CASSSGGAPYEQYF
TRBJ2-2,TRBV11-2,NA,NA,TGTGCCAGCAGCTTAGGGCAGGTCCTCGGGGAGCTGTTTTTT,CASSLGQVLGELFF
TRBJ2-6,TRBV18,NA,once,TGTGCCAGCTCACAGCTGGGGGCTGGTGGGGCCAACGTCCTGACTTTC,CASSQLGAGGANVLTF
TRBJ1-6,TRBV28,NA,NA,TGTGCCTCTTGTGGACGACAGTTGCTTTCACCCCTCCACTTT,CASCGRQLLSPLHF
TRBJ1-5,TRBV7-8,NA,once,TGTGCCAGCAGCTCTCTTCGAGATCAGCCCCAGCATTTT,CASSSLRDQPQHF
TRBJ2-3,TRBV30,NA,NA,TGTGCTCTATCCGGAAACACAGATACGCAGTATTTT,CALSGNTDTQYF
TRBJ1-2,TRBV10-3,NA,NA,TGTGCCATCAGTGAGTCACCTAGGTCTGAAGCTAACTATGGCTACACCTTC,CAISESPRSEANYGYTF
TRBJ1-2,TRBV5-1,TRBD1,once,TGCGCCAGCAGCCCGGGACAGGGGGGAGACTATGGCTACACCTTC,CASSPGQGGDYGYTF
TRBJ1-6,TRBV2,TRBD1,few,TGTGCCAGCAGCAAAGGACAGGGGATCGGTTCACCCCTCCACTTT,CASSKGQGIGSPLHF
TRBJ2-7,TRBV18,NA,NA,TGTGCCAGCTCACCACCGACAGTGTCCTACGAGCAGTACTTC,CASSPPTVSYEQYF
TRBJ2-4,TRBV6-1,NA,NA,TGTGCCAGCAATTTAGCTCCCAAAAACATTCAGTACTTC,CASNLAPKNIQYF
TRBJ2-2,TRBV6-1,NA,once,TGTGCCAGCAGCGAGACCCCCGTAGACACCGGGGAGCTGTTTTTT,CASSETPVDTGELFF
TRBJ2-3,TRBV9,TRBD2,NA,TGTGCCAGCAGCGTTAGCGGGGGATCGGGAGATACGCAGTATTTT,CASSVSGGSGDTQYF
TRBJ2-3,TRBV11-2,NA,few,TGTGCCAGCAGCTCCCTCACTAGCACAGATACGCAGTATTTT,CASSSLTSTDTQYF
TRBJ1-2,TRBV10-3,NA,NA,TGTGCCATCAGTTCGGACAGCTATGGCTACACCTTC,CAISSDSYGYTF
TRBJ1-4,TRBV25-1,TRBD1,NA,TGTGCCAGCAGTGGATCTCAGGGGGCGACTAATGAAAAACTGTTTTTT,CASSGSQGATNEKLFF
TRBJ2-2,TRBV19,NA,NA,TGTGCCAGTTCATCGAACACCGGGGAGCTGTTTTTT,CASSSNTGELFF
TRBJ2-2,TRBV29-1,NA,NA,TGCAGCGTTGTTCAAGTCAGTGGGTCCACCGGGGAGCTGTTTTTT,CSVVQVSGSTGELFF
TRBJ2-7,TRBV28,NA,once,TGTGCCAGCAGTTTGGGTACCAACTACGAGCAGTACTTC,CASSLGTNYEQYF
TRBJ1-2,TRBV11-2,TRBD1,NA,TGTGCCAGCAGCTTAGAGGGGCAGGGGGCGAGGGGACGCTACACCTTC,CASSLEGQGARGRYTF
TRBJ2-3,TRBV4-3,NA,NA,TGCGCCAGCAGCCCCTCGGATACGCAGTATTTT,CASSPSDTQYF
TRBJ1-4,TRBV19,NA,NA,TGTGCCAGTAGTGGTTTGCAGGGTAATGAAAAACTGTTTTTT,CASSGLQGNEKLFF
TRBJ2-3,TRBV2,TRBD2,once,TGTGCCACGCGGGCGGGGGGCACAGATACGCAGTATTTT,CATRAGGTDTQYF
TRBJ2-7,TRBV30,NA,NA,TGTGCCTGGAGAATGGCAGGGGGGACCCACGAGCAGTACTTC,CAWRMAGGTHEQYF
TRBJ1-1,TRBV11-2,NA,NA,TGTGCCAGCAGCTTAGCGGTGGGTAAGGCTTTCTTT,CASSLAVGKAFF
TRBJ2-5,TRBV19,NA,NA,TGTGCCAGTACGGGTGGGGTGACCCAGTACTTC,CASTGGVTQYF
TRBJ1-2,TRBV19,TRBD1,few,TGTGCCAGTAGTCCCCAGACAGGGTCTGGCTACACCTTC,CASSPQTGSGYTF
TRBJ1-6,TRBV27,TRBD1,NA,TGTGCCAGCAGTTTATGGGCAGGGGGGTCTTATTCACCCCTCCACTTT,CASSLWAGGSYSPLHF
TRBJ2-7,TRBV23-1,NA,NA,TGCGCCAGCAGTCAAGGGGTCCTTGGCTCCTACGAGCAGTACTTC,CASSQGVLGSYEQYF
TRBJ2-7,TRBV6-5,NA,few,TGTGCCAGCAGTTATAGATCGATGGGGGTCTACGAGCAGTACTTC,CASSYRSMGVYEQYF